Presented here are 22 T cell receptor beta chains from one specimen sequenced in a study of PD-1 blockade in classical Hodgkin lymphoma (dated by TCRdb to 2018 to 2021). This specimen's time point label, per the study, means: cycle 1 day 1 (C1D1), immediately before nivolumab initiation. Every trial patient had relapsed after autologous stem cell transplantation, and cohorts A, B and C differed in prior brentuximab vedotin exposure. Receptors were amplified or captured by the immunoSEQ multiplex PCR assay. This immuneACCESS table, as held by TCRdb, lists in-frame sequences with V and J called but not all clones. Of the missing ones, under half trace to an unresolved V gene in checked studies; the others have no known cause. This sample gives about 97,000 clones in total; approximately 83% of them show up just once. The ten most abundant clones make up 10% to 15% of the sample. This specimen was peripheral blood mononuclear cells (PBMCs), taken at baseline. The receptors shown here come from a human donor with classical Hodgkin lymphoma.

This chain uses TRBV18 with TRBJ2-7, with 10 bases matching TRBD1. Germline lookup yields CDR1 KGHSH and CDR2 LQKENI. The CDR3 is 14 residues long. The V segment lost 5 bases and the J segment 4 bases; nucleotides outside the gene matches: 5. The CDR3 protein is CASSLGQGPYEQYF. In DNA, the CDR3 is TGTGCCAGCTCATTGGGACAGGGGCCATACGAGCAGTACTTC.

The CDR3 DNA follows: TGCGCCAGCAGCGTACAGGGGGCGACGGAGACCCAGTACTTC. Translated: CASSVQGATETQYF. The rearrangement uses TRBV5-1 and TRBJ2-5; 9 bases match TRBD1. The CDR3 totals 14 residues. Germline V gene lookup returns CDR1 SGHRS and CDR2 YFSETQ. The V gene end was trimmed by 4 bases and the J gene end by 5 bases; junction bases not matched to a gene: 6.

The V and J genes are TRBV7-8 and TRBJ2-1; 8 bases line up with TRBD2. The J segment lost 3 bases and the V segment lost 2 bases, leaving 15 bases of the junction unmatched. CDR3 length: 19 amino acids. Germline V lookup: CDR1 SGHVS, CDR2 FQNEAQ. CDR3 nucleotides: TGTGCCAGCAGCTTACCCCCCTCTGGTGCGGGAGGCCTCTACAATGAGCAGTTCTTC. Protein sequence: CASSLPPSGAGGLYNEQFF. The variable domain in full, completed from reference TRBV7-8 and TRBJ2-1, reads GAGVSQSPRYKVAKRGQDVALRCDPISGHVSLFWYQQALGQGPEFLTYFQNEAQLDKSGLPSDRFFAERPEGSVSTLKIQRTQQEDSAVYLCASSLPPSGAGGLYNEQFFGPGTRLTVL.

The J gene is TRBJ1-3, the V gene TRBV25-1, with D perhaps TRBD1 (5 bases). CDR1 MGHDK and CDR2 SYGVNS come from the germline V gene. V shed 1 base and J shed 2 bases, with 12 bases lying between them. This CDR3 has 16 residues. The CDR3 here is CASSEWGGATGNTIYF. The CDR3 nucleotides read TGTGCCAGCAGTGAATGGGGAGGGGCGACTGGAAACACCATATATTTT. The full variable domain, its missing parts supplied by reference TRBV25-1 and TRBJ1-3, is EADIYQTPRYLVIGTGKKITLECSQTMGHDKMYWYQQDPGMELHLIHYSYGVNSTEKGDLSSESTVSRIRTEHFPLTLESARPSHTSQYLCASSEWGGATGNTIYFGEGSWLTVV.

The CDR3 DNA reads TGCGCCAGCAGCTTGGAAAGGACAGGGGGTGGAAATACGCAGTATTTT. Translated: CASSLERTGGGNTQYF. The chain employs TRBV5-1 and TRBJ2-3; TRBD1 aligns across 10 bases. The junction had 8 bases not matched to a gene; V was cut back by 0 bases and J by 7 bases. Looked up from germline, CDR1 is SGHRS and CDR2 is YFSETQ. The CDR3 contains 16 residues. The full variable domain, completed using reference TRBV5-1 and TRBJ2-3, is KAGVTQTPRYLIKTRGQQVTLSCSPISGHRSVSWYQQTPGQGLQFLFEYFSETQRNKGNFPGRFSGRQFSNSRSEMNVSTLELGDSALYLCASSLERTGGGNTQYFGPGTRLTVL.

The genes are TRBV5-1 and TRBJ2-7; D may be TRBD1 (6 bases). Germline CDR1 reads SGHRS; CDR2 reads YFSETQ. V lost 0 bases and J lost 7, with 11 bases in between. This CDR3 contains 13 residues. The CDR3 region is CASSLAQGREQYF. CDR3 DNA: TGCGCCAGCAGCTTGGCCCAGGGGCGAGAGCAGTACTTC.

The chain couples TRBV12-5 to TRBJ1-5; D is undetermined. Germline values: CDR1 LGHNT, CDR2 FRNRAP. Between the trimmed V and J ends, which lost 2 bases and 6 bases, there was a span of 2 bases. The CDR3 is made up of 11 amino acids. CDR3 nucleotides: TGTGCTAGTGGTTTGACTCAGCCCCAGCATTTT. It specifies CASGLTQPQHF.

This clone showed up just a few times. The genes are TRBV30 and TRBJ1-5; tentatively, D is TRBD1 (5 bases). The V end lost 3 bases, the J end lost 6 bases, and 15 bases lay between the germline ends. This CDR3 region has 14 residues. The germline V gene has CDR1 GTSNPN and CDR2 SVGIG (reference sequence). In nucleotides, the CDR3 is TGTGCCTGGAGGGGGCCGGGTGTGGCTCAGCCCCAGCATTTT. This translates into CAWRGPGVAQPQHF.

This chain uses TRBV2 with TRBJ2-2; TRBD1 matches 7 bases. CDR3 length: 16 amino acids. The germline gives CDR1 SNHLY, CDR2 FYNNEI. V was pared by 6 bases and J by 0 bases, with 7 bases of the junction left unmatched. The CDR3 nucleotides read TGTGCCAGCAGCCCCGAGGGACAGCCGAACACCGGGGAGCTGTTTTTT. Translation: CASSPEGQPNTGELFF.

This clone was seen a few times. The V call is TRBV7-8, the J call TRBJ2-5; 9 bases agree with TRBD2. The germline V gene encodes CDR1 SGHVS and CDR2 FQNEAQ. The CDR3 runs 14 residues. V dropped 4 bases and J dropped 3; count of bases not matched to a gene: 3. CDR3 amino acids: CASSWTSDKETQYF. CDR3 DNA sequence: TGTGCCAGCAGCTGGACTAGCGACAAAGAGACCCAGTACTTC.

J is TRBJ2-7 and V is TRBV15, with D perhaps TRBD1 (6 bases). This CDR3 region has 14 residues. With 0 bases removed from V and 3 bases from J, the gap between germline ends came to 9 bases. Germline CDR1 is LNHNV and CDR2 is YYDKDF (reference sequence). The CDR3 DNA is TGTGCCACCAGCAGAGATGTCAGGGGCTACGAGCAGTACTTC. Its protein product is CATSRDVRGYEQYF.

The rearrangement uses TRBV10-3 and TRBJ2-7; 10 bases fit TRBD1. The CDR3 consists of 15 residues. J lost 6 bases, V lost 6 bases, and 11 bases had no gene match. Looked up from germline, CDR1 is ENHRY and CDR2 is SYGVKD. The DNA for the CDR3 is TGTGCCATCAGCCTGACAGGGGGCGACCTGTTCGAGCAGTACTTC. This gives the protein CAISLTGGDLFEQYF.

The V call is TRBV5-6, the J call TRBJ2-7, with D tentatively TRBD2 (6 bases). The V end lost 4 bases, the J end lost 6 bases, and 20 bases lay between the germline ends. CDR1 and CDR2 from the germline V gene are SGHDT and YYEEEE. The CDR3 extends over 15 amino acids. Here the CDR3 reads CASSRLPGDGSEQYF. DNA of the CDR3: TGTGCCAGCAGCCGGCTACCGGGAGACGGTAGCGAGCAGTACTTC.

The chain carries TRBV7-9 and TRBJ1-1; no definite D call. V shed 4 bases and J shed 2 bases, with 8 bases lying between them. CDR1 and CDR2 (germline): SEHNR, FQNEAQ (reference sequence). The CDR3 loop spans 13 amino acids. Here the CDR3 reads CASSSPPNTEAFF. CDR3 sequence (DNA): TGTGCCAGCAGCTCCCCCCCTAACACTGAAGCTTTCTTT.

The gene calls are TRBV9 and TRBJ1-2, with TRBD1 identical over 9 bases. The V gene end was trimmed by 2 bases and the J gene end by 4 bases; junction bases not matched to a gene: 9. The CDR3 is 16 amino acids. The V gene's germline CDR1 is SGDLS and CDR2 YYNGEE. For the CDR3, the DNA is TGTGCCAGCAGCGTTGCCCTGGGGACAGGGCTCTATGGCTACACCTTC. It codes for CASSVALGTGLYGYTF.

The genes are TRBV5-1 and TRBJ2-7; 10 bases match TRBD2. The germline CDR1 and CDR2 sequences are SGHRS and YFSETQ. The CDR3 has 16 residues. After removal of 4 bases from V and 5 bases from J, the junction contained 12 bases not matched to a gene. CDR3 loop: CASSPAPSGSIHEQYF. The CDR3 DNA reads TGCGCCAGCAGCCCCGCTCCTAGCGGGAGTATCCACGAGCAGTACTTC.

This clone was detected a few times. This chain joins TRBV19 and TRBJ1-2; tentative D call: TRBD1 (6 bases). CDR1 is LNHDA, CDR2 SQIVND, per germline (reference sequence). This CDR3 comprises 15 residues. The V gene lost 6 bases and the J gene lost 4 bases, with 18 bases spanning the gap. The CDR3: CASSGTGYKTYGYTF. The CDR3 bases are TGTGCCAGTAGCGGTACAGGGTACAAAACCTATGGCTACACCTTC.

CDR3 sequence (DNA): TGTGCCATCAGTGAGGTGGGGATCGGGGAGCTGTTTTTT. It is translated as CAISEVGIGELFF. This chain links TRBV10-3 with TRBJ2-2, with D unresolved. The CDR3 covers 13 residues. CDR1 ENHRY and CDR2 SYGVKD come from the germline V gene. V lost 2 bases and J lost 7, with 8 bases in between.

The table lists this clone with many counts. The sample carries other DNA sequences with the same CDR3. The CDR3 DNA is TGTGCCAGCAGCAGACAGGGGTCGACAGATACGCAGTATTTT. Its translation: CASSRQGSTDTQYF. The rearrangement joins TRBV25-1 to TRBJ2-3; 8 bases are a match to TRBD1. Trimming cost V 6 bases and J 3 bases; bases outside gene matches: 5. The CDR3 consists of 14 residues. Germline loops: CDR1 MGHDK, CDR2 SYGVNS. Together with reference TRBV25-1 and TRBJ2-3, the CDR3 gives the full variable domain: EADIYQTPRYLVIGTGKKITLECSQTMGHDKMYWYQQDPGMELHLIHYSYGVNSTEKGDLSSESTVSRIRTEHFPLTLESARPSHTSQYLCASSRQGSTDTQYFGPGTRLTVL.

This chain joins TRBV4-3 and TRBJ1-3, with D possibly matching TRBD1 (5 bases). The CDR3 extends over 16 amino acids. The germline V gene has CDR1 LGHNA and CDR2 YSLEER. The V end lost 4 bases, the J end lost 0 bases, and 13 bases lay between the germline ends. CDR3: CASSPALDNSGNTIYF. Written as DNA, the CDR3 is TGCGCCAGCAGCCCCGCATTGGACAACTCTGGAAACACCATATATTTT.

V is TRBV28 and J is TRBJ1-2; 11 nucleotides align to TRBD1. CDR1 and CDR2 from the germline V gene are MDHEN and SYDVKM. The trim removed 6 bases at V and 10 bases at J, leaving 13 bases unmatched. The CDR3 covers 15 residues. The CDR3 DNA follows: TGTGCCAGCAGCCTATGGGACTCGGGACAGGGGGACTACACCTTC. Amino acid sequence: CASSLWDSGQGDYTF.

This clone was counted only a few times. The chain joins TRBV18 to TRBJ2-1, with TRBD2 matching over 14 bases. Germline V lookup: CDR1 KGHSH, CDR2 LQKENI. Trimming at V came to 3 bases and at J to 6 bases, leaving 10 bases not matched to a gene. This CDR3 is 18 amino acids long. CDR3 nucleotide sequence: TGTGCCAGCTCACCGAACAGACTAGCGGGAGGGATCGGCAATGAGCAGTTCTTC. Translated, it gives CASSPNRLAGGIGNEQFF.